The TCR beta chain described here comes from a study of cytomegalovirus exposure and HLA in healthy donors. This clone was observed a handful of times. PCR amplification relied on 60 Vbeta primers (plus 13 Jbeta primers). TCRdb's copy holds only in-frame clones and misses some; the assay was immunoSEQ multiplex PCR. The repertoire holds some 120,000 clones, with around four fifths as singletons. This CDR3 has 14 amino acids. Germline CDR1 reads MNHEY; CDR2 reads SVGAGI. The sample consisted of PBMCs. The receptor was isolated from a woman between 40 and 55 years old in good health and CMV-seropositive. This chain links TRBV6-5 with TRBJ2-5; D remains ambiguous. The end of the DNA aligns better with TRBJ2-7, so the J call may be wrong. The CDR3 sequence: CASSYYGLFYEQYF. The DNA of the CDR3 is TGTGCCAGCAGTTACTACGGTCTATTTTACGAGCAGTACTTC.